In its sample, the clone carrying this T cell receptor beta chain was seen a few times. In the same sample, other DNA sequences code for this CDR3. CD4+ cells were split into CD45RA+ naive and CD45RA-negative memory subsets. These data come from a study of shared clonotypes between healthy human individuals. The repertoire was sequenced with immunoSEQ multiplex PCR; TCRdb's copy has only in-frame clones and lacks some. The table has under 1,100,000 clones, approximately 72% seen once. CDR1 and CDR2 from the germline V gene are WNHNN and SYGVQD (reference sequence). CDR3 length equals 17 residues. With V trimmed by 0 bases and J by 2 bases, 6 bases remained unmatched.

The sequencing input was memory CD4+ T cells sorted from blood. Subset of the sample: CD45RA-negative fraction. The clonotype originates from a man aged 18 to 30 in good health. The chain has TRBV10-1 and TRBJ2-3; 9 bases match TRBD2. The CDR3 protein is CASSESTGLASTDTQYF. In DNA form, the CDR3 reads TGCGCCAGCAGTGAGTCGACGGGACTAGCCTCCACAGATACGCAGTATTTT.